These T cell receptor beta chains were read from a single sample in a study of blood T cell repertoires in COVID-19. Assay: immunoSEQ multiplex PCR; the TCRdb copy retains only in-frame clones and omits some. The sample holds approximately 160,000 clones, more than 75% seen once. Sequenced material: peripheral blood. These receptors all come from a woman aged 55-69 years with COVID-19, enrolled during active disease. Each CDR3 is given with its conserved first and last residue. The order of the fields is clone size, J gene, D gene, V gene, CDR3 DNA, CDR3 protein. A D gene is named only where the DNA matches it firmly. Part of the rows lack a size; the others show once, few, many or a class for expanded clones.

NA,TRBJ2-5,NA,TRBV7-6,TGTGCCAGCAGCTTGAGGCCAATAGAGACCCAGTACTTC,CASSLRPIETQYF
NA,TRBJ1-3,NA,TRBV7-8,TGTGCCAGCAACACAGGGACGGTGGGAAACACCATATATTTT,CASNTGTVGNTIYF
NA,TRBJ1-4,NA,TRBV6-5,TGTGCCAGCAGTCAGGGGATGTCGGGTGAAAAACTGTTTTTT,CASSQGMSGEKLFF
NA,TRBJ2-7,NA,TRBV27,TGTGCCAGCAGTTCCAGGGGCTTTTTCTACGAGCAGTACTTC,CASSSRGFFYEQYF
NA,TRBJ2-3,NA,TRBV6-1,TGTGCCAGCAGTGAATATAAGGGGGTCGGGACAGATACGCAGTATTTT,CASSEYKGVGTDTQYF
NA,TRBJ2-1,NA,TRBV3-1/TRBV3-2,TGTGCCAGCAGCACTCGACAGTACAATGAGCAGTTCTTC,CASSTRQYNEQFF
NA,TRBJ1-5,TRBD1,TRBV10-2,TGCGCCAGCAGTCCGGACAGGGTAGGAGTCAATCAGCCCCAGCATTTT,CASSPDRVGVNQPQHF
NA,TRBJ2-1,NA,TRBV29-1,TGCAGCGTTGAAAGAGGAGGGGACAATGAGCAGTTCTTC,CSVERGGDNEQFF
NA,TRBJ1-2,TRBD1,TRBV7-8,TGTGCCAGCAGCCACGGGACAGGATATGGCTACACCTTC,CASSHGTGYGYTF
NA,TRBJ1-1,NA,TRBV6-5,TGTGCCAGCACCGCGGGCTTCATGAACACTGAAGCTTTCTTT,CASTAGFMNTEAFF
few,TRBJ1-1,TRBD1,TRBV15,TGTGCCACCGGGGACAGCCCCAAGACTGAAGCTTTCTTT,CATGDSPKTEAFF
NA,TRBJ2-5,NA,TRBV3-1/TRBV3-2,TGTGCCAGCAGCGAGTCCAGGGGTGCAGAGACCCAGTACTTC,CASSESRGAETQYF
few,TRBJ1-2,NA,TRBV11-2,TGTGCCAGCAGCTTATCTATGTCGGGGTTTGACTATGGCTACACCTTC,CASSLSMSGFDYGYTF
NA,TRBJ1-4,TRBD1,TRBV18,TGTGCCAGCTCACCCGAAACAGGGGGCATCTACGAAAAACTGTTTTTT,CASSPETGGIYEKLFF
NA,TRBJ1-4,NA,TRBV7-9,TGTGCCAGCAGCTTAGACTATTCCGAAGCAACTAATGAAAAACTGTTTTTT,CASSLDYSEATNEKLFF
NA,TRBJ1-1,NA,TRBV6-4,TGTGCCAGCAGTGCCACGGGCCCCAGGGAAGGGGCTGAAGCTTTCTTT,CASSATGPREGAEAFF
few,TRBJ2-2,TRBD2,TRBV19,TGTGCCAGTAGCATGACGGTGCTAGCGGCGAACACCGGGGAGCTGTTTTTT,CASSMTVLAANTGELFF
NA,TRBJ1-2,NA,TRBV23-1,TGCGCCAGCAGTCGGACAGACGGCTACACCTTC,CASSRTDGYTF
NA,TRBJ1-2,NA,TRBV7-2,TGTGCCAGCAGCATACAAGACAGTTTTGGCTACACCTTC,CASSIQDSFGYTF
NA,TRBJ1-5,TRBD1,TRBV5-8,TGTGCCAGCAGCTTGTCGGACAGGGGGGCGGATCAGCCCCAGCATTTT,CASSLSDRGADQPQHF
few,TRBJ2-1,TRBD1,TRBV7-6,TGTGCCAGCAGCCCTCGGGACAGGGCGGACAATGAGCAGTTCTTC,CASSPRDRADNEQFF
NA,TRBJ2-1,TRBD2,TRBV24-1,TGTGCCACCAGTCCCCCTAGCGGGGGTACGTGGTTCTTC,CATSPPSGGTWFF
NA,TRBJ1-2,TRBD1,TRBV12-3/TRBV12-4,TGTGCCAGCAGAGCACAGGGGTACTATGGCTACACCTTC,CASRAQGYYGYTF
NA,TRBJ1-5,NA,TRBV18,TGTGCCAGCTCACCACGTCCGGGACAGCCCCAGCATTTT,CASSPRPGQPQHF
NA,TRBJ2-1,TRBD2,TRBV29-1,TGCAGCGTTGCAAGGACTAGCGGGAGGAGTGAGCAGTTCTTC,CSVARTSGRSEQFF
NA,TRBJ2-5,TRBD2,TRBV6-5,TGTGCCAGCTCCCCGGGACTAGCGGGAGAGACCCAGTACTTC,CASSPGLAGETQYF
NA,TRBJ2-2,NA,TRBV6-5,TGTGCCAGCAACCCCTACTCTACGAACACCGGGGAGCTGTTTTTT,CASNPYSTNTGELFF
NA,TRBJ1-4,NA,TRBV29-1,TGCAGCGGGTCCGCAGGGGCGGGTAATGAAAAACTGTTTTTT,CSGSAGAGNEKLFF
NA,TRBJ1-3,NA,TRBV6-1,TGTGCCAGCAGTGATCCGTTGCGAGGGAGTGGAAACACCATATATTTT,CASSDPLRGSGNTIYF
NA,TRBJ1-5,NA,TRBV7-2,TGTGCCAGCAGCCTTCAGGGGACCTCTCTTAATCAGCCCCAGCATTTT,CASSLQGTSLNQPQHF
NA,TRBJ2-6,NA,TRBV11-3,TGTGCCAGCAGCCAAGGAGGGGGCAGGGGATCTGGGGCCAACGTCCTGACTTTC,CASSQGGGRGSGANVLTF
NA,TRBJ2-5,NA,TRBV29-1,TGCAGCCTACTGTTCCTCGAGACCCAGTACTTC,CSLLFLETQYF
NA,TRBJ1-1,NA,TRBV5-1,TGCGCCAGCAGCTTCATGACAGGGAACACTGAAGCTTTCTTT,CASSFMTGNTEAFF
NA,TRBJ2-1,NA,TRBV7-6,TGTGCCAGCAGCTTAGCGCCGGGGGGCCAGCAGTTCTTC,CASSLAPGGQQFF
once,TRBJ1-4,NA,TRBV7-3,TGTGCCAGCGGAGGGGTCTGTAATGAAAAACTGTTTTTT,CASGGVCNEKLFF
NA,TRBJ1-3,NA,TRBV19,TGTGCCAGTAGTAAAAGGACTCAGGCGGGAAACACCATATATTTT,CASSKRTQAGNTIYF